A single sample is the source of the 23 T cell receptor beta chains below, sequenced in a study of cytomegalovirus exposure and HLA in healthy donors. Primers for the PCR totalled 60 Vbeta and 13 Jbeta. Using immunoSEQ multiplex PCR, the repertoire was profiled, and TCRdb retains in-frame clones only, with some absent. The profile shows 150,000 to 190,000 clones, around 72% of them singletons. Sequenced material: PBMCs. Source of these receptors: a man younger than 30 in good health and CMV-seronegative.

This chain links TRBV11-2 with TRBJ1-4; TRBD1 matches at 7 bases. The J segment lost 6 bases and the V segment lost 3 bases, leaving 7 bases of the junction unmatched. The CDR3 has 15 amino acids. Germline V lookup: CDR1 SGHAT, CDR2 FQNNGV. The CDR3 sequence: CASSFRDSQDEKLFF. CDR3 nucleotides: TGTGCCAGCAGCTTCCGGGACAGTCAGGATGAAAAACTGTTTTTT.

As for this clone: The junction does not match germline at one end; this may be a read error. The CDR3 DNA follows: TGTTCCAGCAGCTCCTTCGCTGGGGGGGGCTACGAGCAGTACTTC. It encodes CSSSSFAGGGYEQYF. The genes are TRBV7-9 and TRBJ2-7; 7 bases line up with TRBD2. CDR1 SEHNR and CDR2 FQNEAQ come from the germline V gene (reference sequence). The CDR3 is 15 amino acids.

This clone has just one count. V gene TRBV10-3 combines with J gene TRBJ2-7; TRBD2 agrees at 7 bases. In germline, CDR1 is ENHRY, CDR2 SYGVKD. V lost 6 bases, J lost 3 bases, and 5 bases stayed unmatched. The CDR3 extends over 13 amino acids. The chain's CDR3 is CAISHSGNYEQYF. The CDR3 DNA reads TGTGCCATCAGCCACAGCGGGAACTACGAGCAGTACTTC.

This clone was observed a single time. The chain is built from TRBV10-3 and TRBJ2-1; 11 bases match TRBD2. The V and J ends lost 10 bases and 0 bases, in that order; junction bases with no gene match: 8. There are 16 residues in the CDR3. Germline lookup yields CDR1 ENHRY and CDR2 SYGVKD. CDR3 sequence (DNA): TGTGCCAGCAACCCGGGACTAGCGGACTCCTACAATGAGCAGTTCTTC. This codes for CASNPGLADSYNEQFF.

The chain has TRBV18 and TRBJ1-1; D is undetermined. Germline CDR1 and CDR2: KGHSH and LQKENI. The CDR3 consists of 12 residues. V lost 3 bases to trimming and J lost 2 bases, with 4 bases between them. CDR3 amino acids: CASSPRNTEAFF. CDR3 DNA: TGTGCCAGCTCACCGAGAAACACTGAAGCTTTCTTT. Complete variable domain (other parts from reference TRBV18 and TRBJ1-1): NAGVMQNPRHLVRRRGQEARLRCSPMKGHSHVYWYRQLPEEGLKFMVYLQKENIIDESGMPKERFSAEFPKEGPSILRIQQVVRGDSAAYFCASSPRNTEAFFGQGTRLTVV.

CDR3 in amino acids: CASSLRSSIQYF. The CDR3 DNA sequence: TGTGCCAGCAGCCTCCGGTCCTCCATTCAGTACTTC. This chain uses TRBV28 with TRBJ2-4; unclear D gene. V was cut by 6 bases and J by 9 bases, with 12 bases left in between. The V gene's germline CDR1 is MDHEN and CDR2 SYDVKM. This CDR3 is built from 12 residues.

The rearrangement joins TRBV2 to TRBJ2-3; the match to TRBD2 covers 15 bases. Trimming cost V 8 bases and J 2 bases; bases outside gene matches: 5. Germline values: CDR1 SNHLY, CDR2 FYNNEI. CDR3 length equals 16 residues. CDR3 residues: CASWTSGREHTDTQYF. CDR3 bases: TGTGCCAGCTGGACTAGCGGGAGGGAACACACAGATACGCAGTATTTT.

The V and J genes are TRBV30 and TRBJ1-2; D is undetermined. Trimming took off 0 bases at V and 7 bases at J, with 18 bases between the two ends. Germline values: CDR1 GTSNPN, CDR2 SVGIG (reference sequence). The CDR3 contains 15 residues. CDR3 DNA: TGTGCCTGGAGTGTGGGTGGTCTGGTTCGGAGTGGCTACACCTTC. Its protein product is CAWSVGGLVRSGYTF.

The CDR3 coding sequence is TGTGCCAGCAGTCGTGGGACTACCGCATCCTACGAGCAGTACTTC. As protein: CASSRGTTASYEQYF. The rearrangement links TRBV21-1 to TRBJ2-7; TRBD2, the D gene given by the table, was not confirmed from the DNA. TRBV21-1 is a known pseudogene. The CDR3 length is 15 residues.

The chain employs TRBV7-2 and TRBJ2-5; 11 bases are a match to TRBD2. TRBJ2-7 matches the DNA end more closely, so the J call is doubtful. CDR1 and CDR2 from the germline V gene are SGHTA and FQGNSA. The CDR3 loop spans 16 amino acids. This chain's CDR3 is CASSLGLAGGQYEQYF. In nucleotides, the CDR3 is TGTGCCAGCAGCTTAGGGCTAGCGGGAGGCCAATACGAGCAGTACTTC.

The chain is built from TRBV5-1 and TRBJ2-3; 12 bases match TRBD2. This CDR3 comprises 17 residues. Germline V gene data show CDR1 as SGHRS and CDR2 as YFSETQ. The trim removed 0 bases at V and 6 bases at J, leaving 8 bases unmatched. CDR3 amino acids: CASSLAAASGRGDTQYF. CDR3 nucleotide sequence: TGCGCCAGCAGCTTGGCCGCGGCTAGCGGGAGGGGCGATACGCAGTATTTT.

The rearrangement joins TRBV7-8 to TRBJ1-1; D ambiguous. The germline V and J ends were trimmed by 5 bases and 6 bases, with 13 bases remaining between them. CDR1 and CDR2 from the germline V gene are SGHVS and FQNEAQ. The CDR3 consists of 13 residues. The CDR3 region is CASSLVDFPEAFF. The DNA for the CDR3 is TGTGCCAGCAGCCTGGTCGACTTCCCTGAAGCTTTCTTT.

The rearrangement joins TRBV5-6 to TRBJ2-2, with TRBD1 matching 7 bases. CDR1 SGHDT and CDR2 YYEEEE come from the germline V gene. The CDR3 has 18 residues. Unmatched junction bases numbered 17, after V lost 5 bases and J lost 4 bases. In DNA form, the CDR3 reads TGTGCCAGCAGATCCGACAGGGAGATAGCCAAGGGCACCGGGGAGCTGTTTTTT. Its protein product is CASRSDREIAKGTGELFF. Variable domain in full (rest from reference TRBV5-6 and TRBJ2-2): DAGVTQSPTHLIKTRGQQVTLRCSPKSGHDTVSWYQQALGQGPQFIFQYYEEEERQRGNFPDRFSGHQFPNYSSELNVNALLLGDSALYLCASRSDREIAKGTGELFFGEGSRLTVL.

The chain carries TRBV2 and TRBJ2-5; TRBD1 matches 7 bases. With the DNA end fitting TRBJ2-7 better, the J assignment may be wrong. There are 15 residues in the CDR3. Germline lookup yields CDR1 SNHLY and CDR2 FYNNEI. The CDR3 spells CASSSPTGTSYEQYF. CDR3 DNA: TGTGCCAGCAGTAGTCCGACAGGGACCTCCTACGAGCAGTACTTC.

V gene TRBV7-6 combines with J gene TRBJ1-3; no definite D call. Germline V gives CDR1 SGHVS, CDR2 FNYEAQ. The CDR3 totals 17 residues. V lost 1 base and J 2 bases, leaving 15 bases between the germline ends. The CDR3 loop reads CASSLVMAGSTGNTIYF. Written as DNA, the CDR3 is TGTGCCAGCAGCTTAGTTATGGCGGGGAGCACTGGAAACACCATATATTTT.

The J gene is TRBJ1-1, the V gene TRBV6-5; D remains ambiguous. The germline gives CDR1 MNHEY, CDR2 SVGAGI. The CDR3 loop spans 13 amino acids. Trimming removed 7 bases from V and 0 bases from J, with 9 bases in between. In DNA, the CDR3 is TGTGCCAGCATGGTGCGTATGAACACTGAAGCTTTCTTT. Translating gives CASMVRMNTEAFF.

The V call is TRBV27, the J call TRBJ1-1; maybe TRBD1 (6 bases). V lost 6 bases and J 2 bases, leaving 22 bases between the germline ends. CDR1 is MNHEY and CDR2 is SMNVEV in the germline V gene (reference sequence). CDR3 length equals 17 residues. The CDR3 sequence: CASRISPEAGENTEAFF. CDR3 in DNA: TGTGCCAGCAGAATTTCTCCTGAGGCAGGGGAAAACACTGAAGCTTTCTTT.

This chain links TRBV19 with TRBJ2-3, with TRBD2 matching over 8 bases. The CDR3 totals 16 residues. V was pared by 3 bases and J by 2 bases, with 7 bases of the junction left unmatched. The germline V gene has CDR1 LNHDA and CDR2 SQIVND (reference sequence). The DNA for the CDR3 is TGTGCCAGTAGTATCGAGGCGGGAGGAAACACAGATACGCAGTATTTT. This translates into CASSIEAGGNTDTQYF.

This chain connects TRBV2 to TRBJ1-5; D is unclear. V lost 6 bases and J 9 bases, leaving 15 bases between the germline ends. In germline, CDR1 is SNHLY, CDR2 FYNNEI. CDR3 length: 13 amino acids. The CDR3 region has the DNA TGTGCCAGCAGACAAGGAGGACTTCGGCCCCAGCATTTT. Residues: CASRQGGLRPQHF.

The V call is TRBV14, the J call TRBJ2-1; D is possibly TRBD2 (6 bases). This CDR3 is built from 16 residues. The V and J ends lost 4 bases and 8 bases respectively, with 21 bases between them. CDR1 is SGHDN and CDR2 is FVKESK in the germline V gene. CDR3 coding DNA: TGTGCCAGCAGCCCTGACTGGACTAACGGGGAGGATGAGCAGTTCTTC. It specifies CASSPDWTNGEDEQFF.

The chain recombines TRBV14 with TRBJ1-4; D unresolved. This CDR3 has 14 amino acids. V gave up 2 bases and J gave up 8 bases, with 12 bases separating them. In germline, CDR1 is SGHDN, CDR2 FVKESK. Written as DNA, the CDR3 is TGTGCCAGCAGCCAACTCCGGTATCGGGAAAAACTGTTTTTT. Protein product: CASSQLRYREKLFF.

The chain is built from TRBV14 and TRBJ2-7; D is perhaps TRBD2 (6 bases). The CDR3 spans 16 residues. Per the germline V gene, CDR1 is SGHDN and CDR2 is FVKESK. V gave up 1 base and J gave up 3 bases, with 16 bases separating them. CDR3 sequence reads: CASSQGAGRFYYEQYF. Written as DNA, the CDR3 is TGTGCCAGCAGCCAAGGGGCCGGGAGATTTTACTACGAGCAGTACTTC.

This sequence joins TRBV7-8 and TRBJ2-3; possible D gene TRBD2, 6 bases. CDR1 SGHVS and CDR2 FQNEAQ come from the germline V gene. Deletions cut 2 bases from V and 0 bases from J, with 18 bases between. The CDR3 extends over 18 amino acids. In DNA, the CDR3 is TGTGCCAGCAGCTTAAAAGGGGTAGCGGCCGTTAGCACAGATACGCAGTATTTT. It yields the protein CASSLKGVAAVSTDTQYF.